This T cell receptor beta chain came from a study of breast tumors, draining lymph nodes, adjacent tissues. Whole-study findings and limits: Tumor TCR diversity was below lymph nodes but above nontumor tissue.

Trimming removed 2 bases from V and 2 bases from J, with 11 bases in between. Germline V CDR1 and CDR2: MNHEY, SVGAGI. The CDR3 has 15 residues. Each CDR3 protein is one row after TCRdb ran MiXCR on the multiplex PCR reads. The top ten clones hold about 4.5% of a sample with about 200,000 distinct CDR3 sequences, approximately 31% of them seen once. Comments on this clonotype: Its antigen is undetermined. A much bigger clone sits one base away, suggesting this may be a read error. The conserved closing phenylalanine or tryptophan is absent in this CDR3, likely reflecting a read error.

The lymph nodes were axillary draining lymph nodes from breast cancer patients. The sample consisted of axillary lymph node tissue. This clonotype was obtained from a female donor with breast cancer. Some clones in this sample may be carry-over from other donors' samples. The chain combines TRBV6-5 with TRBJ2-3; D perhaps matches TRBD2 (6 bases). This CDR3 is CASSYGGRYTDTQYS. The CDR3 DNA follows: TGTGCCAGCAGTTACGGGGGGAGGTACACAGATACGCAGTATTCT.